Only a few counts were recorded for the clone carrying this T cell receptor beta chain. The data were taken from a study of blood T cells in healthy people across ages. Alongside a J-beta primer mix, a sample-barcoded 5' primer served in a second PCR lasting roughly 6 to 12 cycles. TCRdb reprocessed the 5' RACE reads with MiXCR, giving one entry per CDR3 protein. The sample has 800,000 to 1,300,000 distinct CDR3 sequences, approximately 26% seen once; the top ten hold approximately 0.75%. These sequences were also reported in another study, on T cells of mothers and their children. That source reports: Slightly higher overlap, not significant, was seen in related mother-child pairs than in unrelated pairs.

The sequenced material came from blood. The receptor was isolated from a girl aged 2-10 years in good health.

The CDR3 coding sequence is TGTGCCAGCAGTTCCACCGGGACTAGCGGGAGGGCCCATAGTAGCTACGAGCAGTACTTC. Encoded protein: CASSSTGTSGRAHSSYEQYF. This rearrangement joins TRBV11-2 to TRBJ2-5, with TRBD2 matching over 16 bases. The J call may be in error: the DNA end matches TRBJ2-7 better. The germline V gene has CDR1 SGHAT and CDR2 FQNNGV. The CDR3 totals 20 residues.